Below, 15 T cell receptor beta chains from the same sample are listed, as sequenced in a study of blood T cell repertoires in COVID-19. Profiled with immunoSEQ multiplex PCR; TCRdb holds only in-frame clones, not every one. The sample has about 180,000 clones, more than 80% seen once. The sample taken for sequencing was PBMCs or T cells enriched from blood (not recorded which). Every receptor here comes from a middle-aged man who had recovered from COVID-19.

The chain recombines TRBV29-1 with TRBJ1-2; D is possibly TRBD1 (6 bases). V shed 6 bases and J shed 8 bases, with 16 bases lying between them. The CDR3 extends over 12 amino acids. CDR1 is SQVTM and CDR2 is ANQGSEA in the germline V gene. The CDR3 loop reads CSVDHYRDGYTF. The CDR3 DNA is TGCAGCGTCGATCATTACAGGGACGGCTACACCTTC.

The chain uses TRBV5-6 and TRBJ2-7; 9 nucleotides agree with TRBD2. The CDR3 length is 17 residues. Per germline, CDR1 SGHDT and CDR2 YYEEEE. V lost 6 bases, J lost 2 bases, and 15 bases stayed unmatched. The CDR3 protein is CASNARGSIAGAYEQYF. For the CDR3, the DNA is TGTGCCAGCAACGCCCGGGGGTCGATAGCGGGAGCCTACGAGCAGTACTTC.

This chain joins TRBV11-1 and TRBJ1-1; 7 nucleotides align to TRBD1. Germline CDR1 reads SGHAT; CDR2 reads FQDESV (reference sequence). Trimming took 6 bases from V and 2 from J; bases not matched to a gene: 6. This CDR3 is built from 14 residues. CDR3 in DNA: TGTGCCAGCAGAATGGGGACAGCCAACACTGAAGCTTTCTTT. Translated, it gives CASRMGTANTEAFF.

J is TRBJ2-1 and V is TRBV12-5; 14 nucleotides line up with TRBD2. This CDR3 region has 17 residues. J gave up 8 bases and V 5 bases, and 11 bases lay outside the gene matches. Germline V gene lookup returns CDR1 LGHNT and CDR2 FRNRAP. In nucleotides, the CDR3 is TGTGCTAGTGGTCCAAGACTAGCGGGAGGGCCTTTCCATGAGCAGTTCTTC. Protein sequence: CASGPRLAGGPFHEQFF.

The sample holds a few counts of this clone. This rearrangement joins TRBV11-2 to TRBJ1-2; the match to TRBD1 covers 9 bases. Unmatched junction bases numbered 5, after V lost 1 base and J lost 8 bases. The germline V gene has CDR1 SGHAT and CDR2 FQNNGV. The CDR3 has 14 residues. CDR3: CASSLAGQGNGYTF. DNA of the CDR3: TGTGCCAGCAGCTTAGCGGGACAGGGTAACGGCTACACCTTC.

The rearrangement links TRBV7-3 to TRBJ1-1; no reliable D call. Germline V gives CDR1 SGHTA, CDR2 FQGTGA. V lost 5 bases to trimming and J lost 0 bases, with 7 bases between them. The CDR3 is 13 residues long. In DNA form, the CDR3 reads TGTGCCAGCAGCGCGAGGATGAACACTGAAGCTTTCTTT. Its translation: CASSARMNTEAFF.

This clone was recorded many times. V gene TRBV30 combines with J gene TRBJ1-1, with D perhaps TRBD1 (5 bases). The CDR3 contains 14 residues. Trimming removed 0 bases from V and 0 bases from J, with 8 bases in between. Germline CDR1 GTSNPN, CDR2 SVGIG (reference sequence). In DNA, the CDR3 is TGTGCCTGGAGTGTATCAGGGTTGAACACTGAAGCTTTCTTT. Protein product: CAWSVSGLNTEAFF.

V gene TRBV5-1 combines with J gene TRBJ2-7; 10 nucleotides align to TRBD2. CDR1 is SGHRS and CDR2 is YFSETQ in the germline V gene. The CDR3 contains 20 residues. J gave up 3 bases and V 2 bases, and 20 bases lay outside the gene matches. CDR3: CASSFFSGSIRTSGYYEQYF. The DNA for the CDR3 is TGCGCCAGCAGCTTCTTTTCGGGATCAATTAGGACTAGCGGTTACTACGAGCAGTACTTC. The variable domain in full, with the rest retrieved from reference TRBV5-1 and TRBJ2-7, is KAGVTQTPRYLIKTRGQQVTLSCSPISGHRSVSWYQQTPGQGLQFLFEYFSETQRNKGNFPGRFSGRQFSNSRSEMNVSTLELGDSALYLCASSFFSGSIRTSGYYEQYFGPGTRLTVT.

CDR3 protein: CASSDRIIYYGYTF. The CDR3 nucleotides are TGTGCCAGCAGTGACAGGATAATTTATTATGGCTACACCTTC. V is TRBV28 and J is TRBJ1-2, with a weak D call TRBD1 (6 bases). V dropped 5 bases and J dropped 5 bases, with 15 bases sitting between them. The germline V gene encodes CDR1 MDHEN and CDR2 SYDVKM. This CDR3 region has 14 residues.

This CDR3 is CASSEGGGVSPLHF. CDR3 in DNA: TGTGCCAGCAGCGAGGGAGGAGGGGTTTCACCCCTCCACTTT. The J gene is TRBJ1-6, the V gene TRBV9; tentative D call: TRBD1 (5 bases). Trimming cost V 3 bases and J 9 bases, with 13 bases left between them. The CDR3 runs 14 residues. From germline, CDR1 is SGDLS and CDR2 YYNGEE. Combining the CDR3 with reference TRBV9 and TRBJ1-6 gives the whole variable domain DSGVTQTPKHLITATGQRVTLRCSPRSGDLSVYWYQQSLDQGLQFLIQYYNGEERAKGNILERFSAQQFPDLHSELNLSSLELGDSALYFCASSEGGGVSPLHFGNGTRLTVT.

V gene TRBV2 combines with J gene TRBJ1-5, with 7 bases fitting TRBD1. Trimming at V came to 3 bases and at J to 9 bases, leaving 8 bases not matched to a gene. CDR1 and CDR2 from the germline V gene are SNHLY and FYNNEI. The CDR3 runs to 14 residues. The CDR3 is CASSEGTVGSPQHF. CDR3 coding DNA: TGTGCCAGCAGTGAGGGGACAGTAGGGTCGCCCCAGCATTTT.

This CDR3 is CASSLAGFYEQYF. The CDR3 bases are TGTGCCAGCAGTTTGGCAGGTTTCTACGAGCAGTACTTC. This chain uses TRBV28 with TRBJ2-7, with unresolved D. CDR1 MDHEN and CDR2 SYDVKM come from the germline V gene. The CDR3 runs to 13 residues. Trimming took 3 bases from V and 3 from J, leaving 9 bases between them.

The J gene is TRBJ1-1, the V gene TRBV5-6; D uncertain. The CDR3 is 13 residues long. Between the trimmed V and J ends, which lost 5 bases and 4 bases, there was a span of 12 bases. Germline values: CDR1 SGHDT, CDR2 YYEEEE. The CDR3 DNA is TGTGCCAGCAGTTCTGTACTAGGCACTGAAGCTTTCTTT. Translated, it gives CASSSVLGTEAFF.

This chain's CDR3 is CASSFDGVRNTIYF. CDR3 coding DNA: TGTGCCAGCAGTTTCGACGGGGTCCGAAACACCATATATTTT. This chain uses TRBV28 with TRBJ1-3, with D unresolved. From germline, CDR1 is MDHEN and CDR2 SYDVKM. CDR3 length: 14 residues. V lost 3 bases to trimming and J lost 5 bases, with 11 bases between them.

CDR3 DNA: TGTGCCATCAGTTCGGAAGGGGGGCAGTACTTC. Its protein product is CAISSEGGQYF. The chain joins TRBV10-3 to TRBJ2-7; tentative D call: TRBD1 (6 bases). Germline V lookup: CDR1 ENHRY, CDR2 SYGVKD. Between the trimmed V and J ends, which lost 5 bases and 9 bases, there was a span of 11 bases. The CDR3 spans 11 residues.